The 19 T cell receptor beta chains in this list originate from one sample, sequenced in a study of cytomegalovirus exposure and HLA in healthy donors. Primers included in the PCR were 60 Vbeta and 13 Jbeta primers. TCRdb's table, derived via immunoSEQ multiplex PCR, lists solely in-frame clones and lacks some. In the table there are some 120,000 clones, approximately 80% of which are singletons. Sequencing input: PBMCs. These receptors came from a woman aged 18-29 years in good health and CMV-seronegative.

This chain joins TRBV29-1 and TRBJ1-2, with 8 nucleotides matching TRBD1. Germline CDR1 and CDR2: SQVTM and ANQGSEA. V gave up 6 bases and J gave up 6 bases; unmatched junction bases: 12. This CDR3 is built from 14 residues. CDR3 nucleotides: TGCAGCGTCGCAGGGGGCGCCAAAACCCATGGCTACACCTTC. The encoded protein is CSVAGGAKTHGYTF.

This clone was counted a single time. This rearrangement joins TRBV20-1 to TRBJ1-1; TRBD1 matches at 8 bases. The CDR3 is 11 residues long. Looked up from germline, CDR1 is DFQATT and CDR2 is SNEGSKA (reference sequence). This CDR3 reads CSGQGNTEAFF. CDR3 nucleotides: TGCAGCGGACAGGGGAACACTGAAGCTTTCTTT.

This chain uses TRBV11-2 with TRBJ1-1; D is unclear. Trimming left V 4 bases short and J 0 bases short, with 15 bases between. Germline lookup yields CDR1 SGHAT and CDR2 FQNNGV. CDR3 size: 16 residues. CDR3 amino acids: CASSSAPQVLNTEAFF. The CDR3 nucleotides read TGTGCCAGCAGCTCGGCCCCCCAGGTTCTGAACACTGAAGCTTTCTTT.

The chain has TRBV11-1 and TRBJ1-2; D might be TRBD1 (6 bases). The CDR3 is made up of 12 amino acids. CDR1 and CDR2 (germline): SGHAT, FQDESV (reference sequence). Deletions cut 5 bases from V and 5 bases from J, with 9 bases between. DNA for the CDR3: TGTGCCAGCAGCCTGGACAGTTATGGCTACACCTTC. It codes for CASSLDSYGYTF.

This clone was seen a handful of times. V and J are TRBV6-1 and TRBJ2-7, with TRBD2 matching over 8 bases. Trimming took 5 bases from V and 7 from J; bases not matched to a gene: 13. CDR1 is MNHNS and CDR2 is SASEGT in the germline V gene. This CDR3 region has 15 residues. CDR3 region: CASSPRGRSREEQYF. CDR3 coding DNA: TGTGCCAGCAGTCCCCGCGGGAGGTCCCGGGAAGAGCAGTACTTC.

V gene TRBV18 combines with J gene TRBJ1-5; 7 bases match TRBD1. The germline V gene encodes CDR1 KGHSH and CDR2 LQKENI. The length of the CDR3 is 15 residues. The V segment lost 5 bases and the J segment 3 bases; nucleotides outside the gene matches: 7. The CDR3 reads CASSIRTGPNQPQHF. CDR3 sequence (DNA): TGTGCCAGCTCAATACGGACAGGCCCCAATCAGCCCCAGCATTTT.

This chain joins TRBV7-3 and TRBJ1-2; a possible D gene is TRBD1 (6 bases). Trimming took 4 bases from V and 9 from J, leaving 12 bases between them. The germline V gene encodes CDR1 SGHTA and CDR2 FQGTGA. The CDR3 is made up of 12 amino acids. In DNA form, the CDR3 reads TGTGCCAGCAGCTCGACCCAGGGGAGCTACACCTTC. Protein product: CASSSTQGSYTF.

The J gene is TRBJ2-7, the V gene TRBV28; TRBD1 is a possible D gene (5 bases). The germline V and J ends were trimmed by 7 bases and 5 bases, with 15 bases remaining between them. Germline loops: CDR1 MDHEN, CDR2 SYDVKM. The CDR3 extends over 13 amino acids. CDR3: CASNPGNSNEQYF. The CDR3 DNA reads TGTGCCAGCAACCCAGGGAATTCGAACGAGCAGTACTTC.

This clone was seen a few times. The genes are TRBV5-6 and TRBJ2-3, with 7 bases fitting TRBD1. This CDR3 spans 15 amino acids. From germline, CDR1 is SGHDT and CDR2 YYEEEE. V was clipped by 4 bases and J by 6 bases; unmatched bases: 11. Written as DNA, the CDR3 is TGTGCCAGCAGCCCTACAGGGGCCCCTTCGGATACGCAGTATTTT. It specifies CASSPTGAPSDTQYF.

This clone showed up just a few times. The gene calls are TRBV11-2 and TRBJ1-1, with 9 nucleotides matching TRBD1. CDR3 length: 16 residues. CDR1 and CDR2 (germline): SGHAT, FQNNGV. J lost 4 bases, V lost 3 bases, and 9 bases had no gene match. The CDR3 DNA reads TGTGCCAGCAGCTTCATTGGGACAGGGACGGCCACTGAAGCTTTCTTT. This codes for CASSFIGTGTATEAFF.

The chain is built from TRBV7-2 and TRBJ1-1; no reliable D call. V was shortened by 1 base and J by 0 bases, with 6 bases between the two germline ends. Germline V gene data show CDR1 as SGHTA and CDR2 as FQGNSA. This CDR3 comprises 14 residues. CDR3 nucleotide sequence: TGTGCCAGCAGCTTAGGACATTTGAACACTGAAGCTTTCTTT. Translated, it gives CASSLGHLNTEAFF.

The rearrangement uses TRBV10-3 and TRBJ1-2; 7 nucleotides line up with TRBD1. The germline V gene encodes CDR1 ENHRY and CDR2 SYGVKD. V shed 7 bases, J shed 7 bases, and the junction held 6 bases outside the gene matches. The CDR3 length is 12 residues. CDR3 in amino acids: CAINRQGTGYTF. The CDR3 DNA sequence: TGTGCCATCAACAGACAGGGTACTGGCTACACCTTC.

The CDR3 nucleotides are TGTGCCAGCAGTCCATCCGGACAGGCGCTCCTCGGCTACACCTTC. This encodes CASSPSGQALLGYTF. V usage is TRBV25-1 and J usage is TRBJ1-2, with 7 bases aligning to TRBD1. J lost 8 bases, V lost 5 bases, and 14 bases had no gene match. The CDR3 consists of 15 residues. Germline V gene lookup returns CDR1 MGHDK and CDR2 SYGVNS.

The chain is built from TRBV27 and TRBJ1-5, with 7 bases aligning to TRBD1. Germline values: CDR1 MNHEY, CDR2 SMNVEV (reference sequence). CDR3 size: 14 residues. The V and J ends lost 2 bases and 6 bases, in that order; junction bases with no gene match: 4. The CDR3 is CASSLQGDGQPQHF. The DNA for the CDR3 is TGTGCCAGCAGTTTACAGGGGGATGGTCAGCCCCAGCATTTT.

This clone was picked up one time. V gene TRBV18 combines with J gene TRBJ1-4; a possible D gene is TRBD1 (5 bases). V lost 3 bases and J 8 bases, leaving 16 bases between the germline ends. The CDR3 runs to 15 residues. Germline-derived CDR1 and CDR2 are KGHSH and LQKENI. The CDR3 spells CASSPKSARGEKLFF. The CDR3 nucleotides are TGTGCCAGCTCACCTAAGTCGGCCCGGGGGGAAAAACTGTTTTTT.

This clone was seen more than once but under ten times. The rearrangement links TRBV10-1 to TRBJ2-3, with D possibly TRBD2 on 5 matching bases. Between the trimmed V and J ends, which lost 0 bases and 1 base, there was a span of 11 bases. This CDR3 has 16 amino acids. The germline CDR1 and CDR2 sequences are WNHNN and SYGVQD (reference sequence). As DNA, the CDR3 is TGCGCCAGCAGTGAGTCCTTAGGACTCCGCACAGATACGCAGTATTTT. Encoded protein: CASSESLGLRTDTQYF.

The chain joins TRBV2 to TRBJ2-1, with a weak D call TRBD2 (6 bases). CDR3 length: 15 amino acids. With 4 bases removed from V and 5 bases from J, the gap between germline ends came to 15 bases. The germline CDR1 and CDR2 sequences are SNHLY and FYNNEI. CDR3 sequence: CASSALGTGDNEQFF. CDR3 in DNA: TGTGCCAGCAGTGCCCTGGGAACGGGGGACAATGAGCAGTTCTTC. The variable domain in full, completed from reference TRBV2 and TRBJ2-1, reads EPEVTQTPSHQVTQMGQEVILRCVPISNHLYFYWYRQILGQKVEFLVSFYNNEISEKSEIFDDQFSVERPDGSNFTLKIRSTKLEDSAMYFCASSALGTGDNEQFFGPGTRLTVL.

The J gene is TRBJ1-2, the V gene TRBV10-3; D may be TRBD1 (5 bases). The CDR3 has 17 residues. Germline V CDR1 and CDR2: ENHRY, SYGVKD. Deletions cut 4 bases from V and 6 bases from J, with 24 bases between. CDR3 nucleotides: TGTGCCATCAGTGCGGGGGTAGGGTTGGCAGGAGTGAATGGCTACACCTTC. Translating gives CAISAGVGLAGVNGYTF.

The chain carries TRBV4-1 and TRBJ1-2, with TRBD1 as a possible D gene (6 bases). With 3 bases removed from V and 4 bases from J, the gap between germline ends came to 12 bases. This CDR3 has 14 amino acids. Per germline, CDR1 MGHRA and CDR2 YSYEKL. DNA of the CDR3: TGCGCCAGCAGCCAGGCCAGGGGTGCCTATGGCTACACCTTC. It encodes CASSQARGAYGYTF.